The clone carrying this T cell receptor beta chain was detected a few times. Its antigen is currently unknown. The same CDR3 can be traced to other DNA sequences in this sample. Generated by immunoSEQ multiplex PCR, the TCRdb table keeps only in-frame clones and is missing some. Among millions of clones listed, about 95% were seen once. This CDR3 is built from 13 residues. Between the trimmed V and J ends, which lost 6 bases and 0 bases, there was a span of 9 bases. Looked up from germline, CDR1 is SNHLY and CDR2 is FYNNEI. The sample originates from a study of shared clonotypes between healthy human individuals. Study-wide points: The diversity represented, both genetic and in exposure history, was limited by few donors.

Sequenced sample: naive CD4+ T cells sorted from blood. Subset meaning: CD45RA+ positively selected. The chain is built from TRBV2 and TRBJ2-7; D may be TRBD1 (5 bases). The TCR sequence derives from a man aged 18 to 35 in good health. Here the CDR3 DNA reads TGTGCCAGCAGACTTACAGGCTCCTACGAGCAGTACTTC. Protein sequence: CASRLTGSYEQYF. The full variable domain, in which reference TRBV2 and TRBJ2-7 provide the parts outside the CDR3, is EPEVTQTPSHQVTQMGQEVILRCVPISNHLYFYWYRQILGQKVEFLVSFYNNEISEKSEIFDDQFSVERPDGSNFTLKIRSTKLEDSAMYFCASRLTGSYEQYFGPGTRLTVT.